Listed here are 18 T cell receptor beta chains from one sample, sequenced in a study of CD8 T cell repertoires and HIV-1 epitope variants. Their cognate antigens are unknown. Produced via immunoSEQ multiplex PCR; TCRdb's table is partial and in-frame only. The sample includes thousands of clones, 55% to 80% of them seen just once. The sequenced sample was cultured CD8+ T cells derived from PBMCs. The source is a male donor with HIV.

The chain has TRBV13 and TRBJ2-7; tentatively, D is TRBD1 or TRBD2 (5 bases each). The germline V gene has CDR1 PRHDT and CDR2 FYEKMQ (reference sequence). The CDR3 has 15 amino acids. CDR3 sequence: CASSLMGPRDLKYKV. The CDR3 DNA follows: TGTGCCAGCAGCTTAATGGGTCCCCGGGACCTAAAATATAAAGTC.

V is TRBV7-9 and J is TRBJ2-1; D possibly matches TRBD1 or TRBD2 (6 bases each). Trimming took 8 bases from V and 9 from J, leaving 11 bases between them. Germline CDR1 reads SEHNR; CDR2 reads FQNEAQ (reference sequence). The CDR3 is 11 amino acids. CDR3 sequence reads: CASLQGGEQFF. The DNA of the CDR3 is TGTGCCAGCTTACAGGGAGGTGAGCAGTTCTTC.

About this clone: It differs at one base from a far larger clone, so likely a read error. This chain connects TRBV7-9 to TRBJ1-2, with D uncertain. This CDR3 is built from 16 residues. Deletions cut 5 bases from V and 3 bases from J, with 19 bases between. Per germline, CDR1 SEHNR and CDR2 FQNEAQ (reference sequence). The CDR3 here is CASSQDPPDLDYGYTF. The CDR3 DNA reads as TGTGCCAGCAGCCAAGATCCCCCAGACTTGGACTATGGCTACACCTTC.

This rearrangement joins TRBV28 to TRBJ2-7, with TRBD1 identical over 7 bases. The J segment lost 4 bases and the V segment lost 5 bases, leaving 2 bases of the junction unmatched. Germline V gives CDR1 MDHEN, CDR2 SYDVKM. This CDR3 is built from 12 residues. CDR3: CASSKQGYEQYF. The DNA for the CDR3 is TGTGCCAGCAGTAAACAGGGGTACGAGCAGTACTTC.

V usage is TRBV2 and J usage is TRBJ2-1; D unclear. The CDR3 totals 15 residues. Per germline, CDR1 SNHLY and CDR2 FYNNEI. V was cut by 2 bases and J by 0 bases, with 8 bases left in between. Here the CDR3 reads CASSESESSYNEQFF. CDR3 DNA: TGTGCCAGCAGTGAATCTGAAAGCTCCTACAATGAGCAGTTCTTC.

The rearrangement joins TRBV4-2 to TRBJ2-7; D may be TRBD2 (6 bases). With 2 bases removed from V and 5 bases from J, the gap between germline ends came to 19 bases. This CDR3 is 16 amino acids long. CDR1 and CDR2 from the germline V gene are LGHNA and YNFKEQ. Here the CDR3 reads CASSQSVGSGLNEQYF. In DNA, the CDR3 is TGTGCCAGCAGCCAATCGGTAGGGAGCGGACTAAACGAGCAGTACTTC.

This clone was observed a few times. V usage is TRBV5-1 and J usage is TRBJ2-1; D gene uncertain. CDR1 and CDR2 from the germline V gene are SGHRS and YFSETQ. The CDR3 runs to 11 residues. V was pared by 4 bases and J by 8 bases, with 7 bases between. CDR3: CASSTTDEQFF. For the CDR3, the DNA is TGCGCCAGCAGCACGACGGATGAGCAGTTCTTC.

The chain couples TRBV9 to TRBJ2-2; no definite D call. The CDR3 runs to 14 residues. The V gene lost 1 base and the J gene lost 1 base, with 5 bases spanning the gap. Germline loops: CDR1 SGDLS, CDR2 YYNGEE. In nucleotides, the CDR3 is TGTGCCAGCAGCGTAACTGGGAACACCGGGGAGCTGTTTTTT. Amino acid sequence: CASSVTGNTGELFF.

Only a few counts were recorded for this clone. This CDR3 is CASSFGGAKNIQYF. CDR3 nucleotide sequence: TGTGCCAGCAGTTTTGGGGGGGCCAAAAACATTCAGTACTTC. The V and J genes are TRBV27 and TRBJ2-4, with TRBD2 as a possible D gene (6 bases). Trimming removed 3 bases from V and 1 base from J, with 7 bases in between. Germline V gene lookup returns CDR1 MNHEY and CDR2 SMNVEV (reference sequence). CDR3 length equals 14 residues.

V gene TRBV5-6 combines with J gene TRBJ1-4; D is possibly TRBD1 (5 bases). V was trimmed by 0 bases and J by 4 bases, leaving 16 bases between them. Germline V gives CDR1 SGHDT, CDR2 YYEEEE. There are 17 residues in the CDR3. The CDR3 bases are TGTGCCAGCAGCTTGGCGACACAATACAGGATTAATGAAAAACTGTTTTTT. Translation gives CASSLATQYRINEKLFF.

The V gene is TRBV15, the J gene TRBJ2-5; 7 bases fit TRBD1. Gene TRBJ2-7 matches the end of the DNA better, so the J call may be wrong. The CDR3 is 14 amino acids. Germline assignment: CDR1 LNHNV and CDR2 YYDKDF (reference sequence). CDR3 DNA sequence: TGTGCCACCAGCAGAGTTAGGGGGCCCTACGAGCAGTACTTC. It codes for CATSRVRGPYEQYF.

This clone was observed once. The V gene is TRBV30, the J gene TRBJ2-2; 7 bases are shared with TRBD1. Germline assignment: CDR1 GTSNPN and CDR2 SVGIG (reference sequence). V gave up 4 bases and J gave up 5 bases; unmatched junction bases: 1. The CDR3 has 12 residues. The CDR3 loop reads CAWTGGTGELFF. The CDR3 region has the DNA TGTGCCTGGACAGGGGGAACCGGGGAGCTGTTTTTT.

The chain links TRBV7-8 to TRBJ2-5, with a weak D call TRBD1 (5 bases). V was shortened by 5 bases and J by 1 base, with 11 bases between the two germline ends. Germline lookup yields CDR1 SGHVS and CDR2 FQNEAQ. This CDR3 region has 14 residues. The CDR3, as DNA: TGTGCCAGCAGCGACGGACAACCCCAAGAGACCCAGTACTTC. This translates into CASSDGQPQETQYF.

The chain has TRBV19 and TRBJ1-1, with a tentative D call TRBD1 (5 bases). CDR1 and CDR2 from the germline V gene are LNHDA and SQIVND (reference sequence). The CDR3 is 14 residues long. V was clipped by 4 bases and J by 1 base, with 10 bases between them. CDR3 sequence (DNA): TGTGCCAGTAGTACAGGGATACGGAACACTGAAGCTTTCTTT. It specifies CASSTGIRNTEAFF.

In DNA, the CDR3 is TGCGCCAGCAGCTTGGCCGGTGATTGGCAGGGGCCCAACTATGGCTACACCTTC. It is translated as CASSLAGDWQGPNYGYTF. The chain joins TRBV5-1 to TRBJ1-2, with D maybe TRBD1 (6 bases). The CDR3 extends over 18 amino acids. Germline loops: CDR1 SGHRS, CDR2 YFSETQ. V gave up 0 bases and J gave up 2 bases, with 20 bases separating them.

A few counts support this clone. The chain joins TRBV7-9 to TRBJ2-3, with TRBD2 as a possible D gene (6 bases). This CDR3 is 13 amino acids long. CDR1 SEHNR and CDR2 FQNEAQ come from the germline V gene (reference sequence). The V and J ends lost 6 bases and 2 bases respectively, with 9 bases between them. In DNA form, the CDR3 reads TGTGCCAGCAGTCGGGAGCTCACAGATACGCAGTATTTT. It encodes CASSRELTDTQYF.

The chain has TRBV5-1 and TRBJ2-7, with D unclear. V was trimmed by 0 bases and J by 0 bases, leaving 10 bases between them. The germline gives CDR1 SGHRS, CDR2 YFSETQ. The CDR3 spans 15 residues. CDR3 residues: CASSLDRTSSYEQYF. The CDR3 coding sequence is TGCGCCAGCAGCTTGGACCGCACGAGCTCCTACGAGCAGTACTTC.

The V and J genes are TRBV5-5 and TRBJ1-1; D uncertain. The CDR3 loop spans 12 amino acids. Germline V lookup: CDR1 SGHKS, CDR2 YYEKEE (reference sequence). Trimming removed 0 bases at V and 6 bases at J, with 6 bases between. CDR3 sequence: CASSLGYSEAFF. In nucleotides, the CDR3 is TGTGCCAGCAGCTTGGGGTACTCTGAAGCTTTCTTT.